The 18 T cell receptor beta chains below all came from one sample that was sequenced in a study of T-cell memory formation after mild COVID-19. A single record per CDR3 protein comes from TCRdb applying MiXCR to the 5' RACE reads. The table lists about 140,000 distinct CDR3 sequences, more than 13% of them singletons, with around 28% in the top ten. Sequencing was performed on PBMCs or a T cell subset sorted from them (not recorded which). The receptors stem from an adult woman who had mild COVID-19 (a few samples of this study predate the infection). Cell type and time point are not known.

This clonotype was seen repeatedly, ten times or more. This sequence joins TRBV5-1 and TRBJ1-3; the D is unclear. The germline V gene has CDR1 SGHRS and CDR2 YFSETQ. This CDR3 contains 15 residues. Trimming removed 4 bases from V and 0 bases from J, with 11 bases in between. CDR3: CASSPDSSSGNTIYF. The CDR3 region has the DNA TGCGCCAGCAGCCCAGACTCGAGCTCTGGAAACACCATATATTTT.

Regarding this clonotype: At one end the junction does not follow the germline gene, possibly because of a read error. CDR3 sequence reads: CASSQDEIPQIF. In DNA, the CDR3 is TGCGCCAGCAGCCAAGATGAAATACCGCAAATATTC. The chain couples TRBV4-3 to TRBJ2-7; D call uncertain. The germline CDR1 and CDR2 sequences are LGHNA and YSLEER. CDR3 size: 12 residues.

This clonotype was detected a few times. CDR3 sequence: CASSLAGTRIYGYTF. The CDR3 region has the DNA TGTGCCAGCAGCTTAGCGGGGACCAGGATCTATGGCTACACCTTC. The chain uses TRBV7-9 and TRBJ1-2, with D maybe TRBD1 (5 bases). There are 15 residues in the CDR3. V lost 0 bases and J lost 4, with 12 bases in between. Germline CDR1 and CDR2: SEHNR and FQNEAQ (reference sequence).

This CDR3 is CASSKAEWRTSETSYEQYF. CDR3 sequence (DNA): TGTGCCAGCAGCAAGGCGGAGTGGAGGACTAGCGAAACCTCCTACGAGCAGTACTTC. The gene calls are TRBV21-1 and TRBJ2-7; TRBD2 is the table's D call and was not checked against the DNA. TRBV21-1 is shown as a pseudogene. The CDR3 consists of 19 residues.

This clonotype was seen at least ten times. The rearrangement links TRBV5-1 to TRBJ1-5; no reliable D call. Germline CDR1 and CDR2: SGHRS and YFSETQ. The CDR3 totals 13 residues. V lost 0 bases to trimming and J lost 7 bases, with 8 bases between them. CDR3 in DNA: TGCGCCAGCAGCTTGGTCTCAGGCCAGCCCCAGCATTTT. Its translation: CASSLVSGQPQHF.

In this sample, this clonotype turned up a few times. The chain is built from TRBV29-1 and TRBJ2-7; the D gene is possibly TRBD1 (6 bases). Germline V gene lookup returns CDR1 SQVTM and CDR2 ANQGSEA. CDR3 size: 11 residues. V lost 6 bases to trimming and J lost 6 bases, with 12 bases between them. Here the CDR3 DNA reads TGCAGCGTAGCAACAGGGTCCGAGCAGTACTTC. As protein: CSVATGSEQYF.

Only a few counts were recorded for this clonotype. The chain uses TRBV19 and TRBJ2-2; D is ambiguous. The ends were cut back, 7 bases at V and 6 bases at J, with 18 bases in the middle. The CDR3 runs 15 residues. Germline V gene data show CDR1 as LNHDA and CDR2 as SQIVND (reference sequence). The chain's CDR3 is CASTTKLVFPGELFF. In nucleotides, the CDR3 is TGTGCCAGTACCACAAAATTAGTTTTTCCCGGGGAGCTGTTTTTT.

This clonotype appeared many times. CDR3 bases: TGCGCCAGCAGCCAGGTCCTTGAGAATGAGCAGTTCTTC. Its protein is CASSQVLENEQFF. The chain uses TRBV4-3 and TRBJ2-1, with unresolved D. The V gene lost 3 bases and the J gene lost 7 bases, with 10 bases spanning the gap. This CDR3 is 13 amino acids long. The germline CDR1 and CDR2 sequences are LGHNA and YSLEER.

CDR3 loop: CASSWDSEQFF. The CDR3 DNA sequence: TGTGCCAGCAGTTGGGACAGCGAGCAGTTCTTC. The chain couples TRBV27 to TRBJ2-1, with 7 bases lining up with TRBD1. This CDR3 has 11 amino acids. V gave up 4 bases and J gave up 10 bases; unmatched junction bases: 1. Germline lookup yields CDR1 MNHEY and CDR2 SMNVEV (reference sequence).

To note about this clonotype: Since the CDR3 does not end with the conserved phenylalanine or tryptophan, this likely comes from a read error. V gene TRBV9 combines with J gene TRBJ1-1; D is perhaps TRBD1 (5 bases). CDR3 length equals 13 residues. In germline, CDR1 is SGDLS, CDR2 YYNGEE. Trimming cost V 0 bases and J 8 bases, with 11 bases left between them. The CDR3 nucleotides are TGTGCCAGCAGCGTAGGGTCGGGGGACGAAGCTTTCCTT. Translation gives CASSVGSGDEAFL.

The chain combines TRBV5-6 with TRBJ2-7; TRBD2 might be the D (6 bases). Trimming left V 1 base short and J 3 bases short, with 8 bases between. The germline V gene encodes CDR1 SGHDT and CDR2 YYEEEE. The CDR3 length is 13 residues. The CDR3 reads CASSLIADYEQYF. The CDR3 nucleotides are TGTGCCAGCAGCTTGATAGCGGACTACGAGCAGTACTTC.

This clonotype was counted between two and nine times. V is TRBV14 and J is TRBJ2-7; D uncertain. CDR3 length: 13 residues. The germline gives CDR1 SGHDN, CDR2 FVKESK. V shed 1 base and J shed 6 bases, with 10 bases lying between them. CDR3 sequence reads: CASSQAFGIEQYF. The CDR3 nucleotides read TGTGCCAGCAGCCAAGCTTTCGGAATCGAGCAGTACTTC.

This clonotype was observed a handful of times. This chain uses TRBV25-1 with TRBJ1-1; D call uncertain. Trimming took off 7 bases at V and 1 base at J, with 4 bases between the two ends. Germline CDR1 and CDR2: MGHDK and SYGVNS. This CDR3 has 11 residues. DNA of the CDR3: TGTGCCAGCAAAGAGAACACTGAAGCTTTCTTT. The encoded protein is CASKENTEAFF.

This clonotype came up a few times. The J gene is TRBJ1-1, the V gene TRBV29-1; D gene ambiguous. CDR3 length: 14 residues. From germline, CDR1 is SQVTM and CDR2 ANQGSEA. The germline V and J ends were trimmed by 0 bases and 6 bases, with 14 bases remaining between them. Here the CDR3 reads CSVEDHGGHAEAFF. The CDR3 bases are TGCAGCGTTGAAGATCATGGAGGGCACGCTGAAGCTTTCTTT.

This clonotype came up a few times. The rearrangement uses TRBV29-1 and TRBJ1-2, with D unclear. Germline V gene sequence: CDR1 SQVTM, CDR2 ANQGSEA. V gave up 6 bases and J gave up 4 bases, with 12 bases separating them. CDR3 length equals 12 residues. This CDR3 reads CSVNPEAYGYTF. Here the CDR3 DNA reads TGCAGCGTCAACCCGGAAGCCTATGGCTACACCTTC.

In its sample, this clonotype was seen a few times. The chain couples TRBV12-3 or TRBV12-4 to TRBJ1-1; D is uncertain. This CDR3 has 16 amino acids. V dropped 1 base and J dropped 3 bases, with 15 bases sitting between them. DNA for the CDR3: TGTGCCAGCAGTTTAGGGTTCGGGTTCGGAGACACTGAAGCTTTCTTT. This sequence encodes CASSLGFGFGDTEAFF.

The sample holds a few counts of this clonotype. The J gene is TRBJ2-7, the V gene TRBV13; D unresolved. The germline CDR1 and CDR2 sequences are PRHDT and FYEKMQ (reference sequence). This CDR3 is 14 amino acids long. The V end lost 3 bases, the J end lost 1 base, and 10 bases lay between the germline ends. CDR3 residues: CASSLRGRSYEQYF. The CDR3 DNA is TGTGCCAGCAGCTTGAGAGGCAGGTCCTACGAGCAGTACTTC.

This sequence joins TRBV6-5 and TRBJ2-1, with a tentative D call TRBD2 (5 bases). V lost 0 bases to trimming and J lost 7 bases, with 7 bases between them. Germline CDR1 reads MNHEY; CDR2 reads SVGAGI. The CDR3 has 13 amino acids. CDR3 bases: TGTGCCAGCAGTTACTCGAAGCGGAATGAGCAGTTCTTC. Translation gives CASSYSKRNEQFF.